This TCR beta chain was recovered during a study of neurological immune-mediated disorders. This clonotype was counted ten times or more. Its antigen remains unknown. TCRdb fed the 5' RACE reads into MiXCR, producing one record per CDR3 protein. Seen here are 11,000 to 15,000 distinct CDR3 sequences, under 8% observed once, and the top ten hold 24%. The V end lost 3 bases, the J end lost 6 bases, and 2 bases lay between the germline ends. The CDR3 runs 11 residues. The germline V gene has CDR1 KGHDR and CDR2 SFDVKD. A blood bank in Maryland, USA, provided the volunteers who served as healthy controls. 900,000 to 1,000,000 sorted CD4+ or CD8+ T cells made each library. Findings and limits, study-wide: No sharing of CDR3 amino acid sequences was observed among expanded clones across subjects, suggesting private repertoires in all groups.

The genes are TRBV24-1 and TRBJ2-1, with unresolved D. Specimen: CD8+ T cells from blood. This TCR derives from a woman aged 40 to 49 in good health. CDR3 amino acids: CATSDANEQFF. For the CDR3, the DNA is TGTGCCACCAGTGATGCCAATGAGCAGTTCTTC.